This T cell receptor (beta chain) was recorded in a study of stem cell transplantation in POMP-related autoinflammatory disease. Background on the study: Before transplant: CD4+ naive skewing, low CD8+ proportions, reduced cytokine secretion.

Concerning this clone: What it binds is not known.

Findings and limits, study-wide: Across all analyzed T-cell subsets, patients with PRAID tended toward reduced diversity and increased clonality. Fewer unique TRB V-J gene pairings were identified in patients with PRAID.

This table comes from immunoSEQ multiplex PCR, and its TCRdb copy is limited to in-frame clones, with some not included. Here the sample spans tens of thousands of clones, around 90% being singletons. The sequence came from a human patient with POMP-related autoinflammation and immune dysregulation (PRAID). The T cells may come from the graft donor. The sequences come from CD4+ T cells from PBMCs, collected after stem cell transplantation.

The CDR3 sequence: CASSLAVEYHTQYF. In DNA form, the CDR3 reads TGTGCCAGCAGCTTAGCCGTGGAGTACCATACGCAGTATTTT. The V and J genes are TRBV7-2 and TRBJ2-3; D is unresolved. Germline CDR1 SGHTA, CDR2 FQGNSA. This CDR3 comprises 14 residues. Trimming pared 0 bases from V and 7 bases from J, leaving 11 bases between.